Given below is one T cell receptor (beta chain) in context. Using immunoSEQ multiplex PCR, the repertoire was profiled, and TCRdb retains in-frame clones only, with some absent. Here the sample spans 250,000 or so clones, approximately 85% being singletons. This record belongs to a study of blood T cell repertoires in COVID-19. With V trimmed by 5 bases and J by 8 bases, 9 bases remained unmatched. The germline CDR1 and CDR2 sequences are MNHEY and SMNVEV (reference sequence). The CDR3 runs to 15 residues. The sequence came from a woman aged 50 to 60 who had recovered from COVID-19. Sequencing was done on a sample of PBMCs or T cells enriched from blood (not recorded which). The chain employs TRBV27 and TRBJ1-2, with 12 bases matching TRBD1. CDR3 region: CASSLQGQGASGYTF. CDR3 nucleotides: TGTGCCAGCAGTCTCCAGGGACAGGGGGCGTCCGGCTACACCTTC.